The sequence of this T cell receptor beta chain was determined in a study of cytomegalovirus exposure and HLA in healthy donors. PCR was performed using 60 Vbeta and 13 Jbeta primers. The repertoire was sequenced with immunoSEQ multiplex PCR; TCRdb's copy has only in-frame clones and lacks some. The sample spans some 76,000 clones; the ten largest clones claim about 0.83%. General study results and limits: TCR beta chains numbering more than 150 were designated cytomegalovirus-associated.

The germline CDR1 and CDR2 sequences are GTSNPN and SVGIG (reference sequence). The CDR3 contains 15 residues. V lost 1 base to trimming and J lost 5 bases; unmatched junction nucleotides: 4. Of note for this clone: Its antigen is not identified.

The rearrangement joins TRBV30 to TRBJ2-1; the match to TRBD2 covers 11 bases. The sequenced sample was PBMCs. The receptor was isolated from a boy between 10 and 17 years old in good health and CMV-seronegative. CDR3 DNA sequence: TGTGCCTGGAGTGCCCTAGCGGGGGGCGACAATGAGCAGTTCTTC. Translated: CAWSALAGGDNEQFF.